This T cell receptor beta chain derives from a study of regulatory T cells in long-lasting Graves disease. Trimming removed 5 bases from V and 3 bases from J; junction bases left unmatched: 10. This CDR3 has 15 residues. CDR1 is SGHVS and CDR2 is FQNEAQ in the germline V gene. The study's findings and limits: Favored gene segments in persistent disease were TRBV28, TRBJ1-2 and TRBJ2-5. Patients with persistent Graves' had lower TCR diversity than newly diagnosed patients.

Both iRepertoire HTBI primers and Arm-PCR of CDR3 regions were used to build the TCR beta libraries. TCRdb re-analysed the multiplex PCR reads in MiXCR, keeping a single row per CDR3 protein. The sample lists fewer than 450,000 distinct CDR3 sequences, less than 25% seen once, with around 20% in the top ten. Time point indicated: persistent/refractory GD, antithyroid drugs over 5 years with positive TRAb. Making the TCR library involved RNA that had been extracted from PBMCs. Concerning this clonotype: Its antigen remains unidentified.

The sequences come from peripheral blood mononuclear cells (PBMCs), collected when the disease was refractory, from a patient treated with antithyroid drugs. This clonotype was sampled from a female donor with Graves disease. This chain connects TRBV7-8 to TRBJ2-7; 7 bases are a match to TRBD1. The chain's CDR3 is CASSPTRTGFYEQYF. CDR3 in DNA: TGTGCCAGCAGCCCGACGCGGACAGGATTCTACGAGCAGTACTTC.